This entry describes one T cell receptor beta chain. What it binds is unknown. Here immunoSEQ multiplex PCR was the method, and the copy in TCRdb shows in-frame clones only, minus some. This table holds 90,000 to 110,000 clones, 88% found once. These data are taken from a study of T cell responses to AZD1222 COVID-19 vaccine. Study details: Second doses at about 4 or about 12 weeks were pooled.

Study results and caveats: Donors in the cohort were predominantly white British and more often female, and clonal diversity was possibly underestimated. Two AZD1222 doses significantly raised spike-specific TCR breadth and depth over controls. Close to half of spike-specific TCRs reportedly recognize unmutated variant regions.

Germline V CDR1 and CDR2: MNHEY, SMNVEV (reference sequence). Trimming took 0 bases from V and 0 from J, leaving 5 bases between them. CDR3 length equals 15 residues. Source: peripheral blood, taken on day 0 of AZD1222 vaccination. The chain joins TRBV27 to TRBJ2-2; D not resolved. The TCR originated in an adult in good health. CDR3 sequence (DNA): TGTGCCAGCAGTTTATCAGGCGCGAACACCGGGGAGCTGTTTTTT. Its protein is CASSLSGANTGELFF.